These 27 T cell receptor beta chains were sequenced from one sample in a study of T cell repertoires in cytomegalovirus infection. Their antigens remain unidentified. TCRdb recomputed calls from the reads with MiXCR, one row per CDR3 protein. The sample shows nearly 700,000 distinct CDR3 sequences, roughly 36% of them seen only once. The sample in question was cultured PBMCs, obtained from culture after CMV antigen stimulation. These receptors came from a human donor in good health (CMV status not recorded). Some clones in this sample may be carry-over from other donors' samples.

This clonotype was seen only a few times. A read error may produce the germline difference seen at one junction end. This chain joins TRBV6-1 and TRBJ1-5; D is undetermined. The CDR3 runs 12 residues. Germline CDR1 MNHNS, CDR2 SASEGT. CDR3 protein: CASTEGNQPQHF. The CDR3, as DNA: TGTGCCAGCACTGAAGGCAATCAGCCCCAGCATTTT.

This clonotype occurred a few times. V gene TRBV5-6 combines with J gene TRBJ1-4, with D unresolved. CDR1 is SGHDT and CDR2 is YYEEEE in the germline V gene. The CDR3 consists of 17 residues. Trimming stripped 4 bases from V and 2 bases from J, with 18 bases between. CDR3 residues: CASSPSLPKHTNEKLFF. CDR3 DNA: TGTGCCAGCAGCCCATCCTTACCCAAACACACTAATGAAAAACTGTTTTTT. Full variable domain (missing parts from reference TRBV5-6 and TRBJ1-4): DAGVTQSPTHLIKTRGQQVTLRCSPKSGHDTVSWYQQALGQGPQFIFQYYEEEERQRGNFPDRFSGHQFPNYSSELNVNALLLGDSALYLCASSPSLPKHTNEKLFFGSGTQLSVL.

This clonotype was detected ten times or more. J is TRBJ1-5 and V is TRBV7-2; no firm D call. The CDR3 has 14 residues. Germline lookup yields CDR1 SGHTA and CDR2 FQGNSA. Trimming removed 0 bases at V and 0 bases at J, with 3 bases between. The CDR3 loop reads CASSLAHSNQPQHF. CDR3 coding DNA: TGTGCCAGCAGCTTAGCCCATAGCAATCAGCCCCAGCATTTT.

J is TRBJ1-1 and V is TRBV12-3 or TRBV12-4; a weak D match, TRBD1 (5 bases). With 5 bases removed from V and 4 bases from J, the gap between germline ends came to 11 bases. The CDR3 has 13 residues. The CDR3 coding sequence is TGTGCCAGCAGTGAAGTGAGGGGCACTGAAGCTTTCTTT. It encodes CASSEVRGTEAFF.

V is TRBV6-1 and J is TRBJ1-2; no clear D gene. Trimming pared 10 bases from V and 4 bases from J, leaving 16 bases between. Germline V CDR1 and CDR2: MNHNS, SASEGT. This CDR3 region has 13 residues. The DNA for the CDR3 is TGTGCCACTGCGGCGGACGCGAGCTATGGCTACACCTTC. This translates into CATAADASYGYTF.

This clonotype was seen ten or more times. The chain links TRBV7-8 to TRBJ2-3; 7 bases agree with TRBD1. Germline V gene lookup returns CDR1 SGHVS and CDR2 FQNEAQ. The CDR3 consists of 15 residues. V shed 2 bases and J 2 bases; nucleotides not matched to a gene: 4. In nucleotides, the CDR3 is TGTGCCAGCAGCTTAAACAGGGGAATCACAGATACGCAGTATTTT. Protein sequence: CASSLNRGITDTQYF. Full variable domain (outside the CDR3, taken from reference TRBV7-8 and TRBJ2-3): GAGVSQSPRYKVAKRGQDVALRCDPISGHVSLFWYQQALGQGPEFLTYFQNEAQLDKSGLPSDRFFAERPEGSVSTLKIQRTQQEDSAVYLCASSLNRGITDTQYFGPGTRLTVL.

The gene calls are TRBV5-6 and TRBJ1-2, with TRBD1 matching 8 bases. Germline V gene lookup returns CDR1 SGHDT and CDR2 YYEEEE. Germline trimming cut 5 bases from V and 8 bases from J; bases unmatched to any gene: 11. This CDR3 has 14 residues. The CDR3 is CASRLTGVIRGYTF. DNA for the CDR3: TGTGCCAGCAGGCTGACAGGGGTAATCCGCGGCTACACCTTC. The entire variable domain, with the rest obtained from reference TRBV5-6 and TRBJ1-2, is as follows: DAGVTQSPTHLIKTRGQQVTLRCSPKSGHDTVSWYQQALGQGPQFIFQYYEEEERQRGNFPDRFSGHQFPNYSSELNVNALLLGDSALYLCASRLTGVIRGYTFGSGTRLTVV.

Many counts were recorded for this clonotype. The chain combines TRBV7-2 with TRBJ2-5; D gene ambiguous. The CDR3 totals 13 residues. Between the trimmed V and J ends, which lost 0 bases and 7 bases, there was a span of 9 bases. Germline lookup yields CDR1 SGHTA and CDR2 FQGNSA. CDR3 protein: CASSLAFLGTQYF. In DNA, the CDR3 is TGTGCCAGCAGCTTAGCTTTCTTGGGGACCCAGTACTTC. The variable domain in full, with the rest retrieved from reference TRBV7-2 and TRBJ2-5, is GAGVSQSPSNKVTEKGKDVELRCDPISGHTALYWYRQSLGQGLEFLIYFQGNSAPDKSGLPSDRFSAERTGGSVSTLTIQRTQQEDSAVYLCASSLAFLGTQYFGPGTRLLVL.

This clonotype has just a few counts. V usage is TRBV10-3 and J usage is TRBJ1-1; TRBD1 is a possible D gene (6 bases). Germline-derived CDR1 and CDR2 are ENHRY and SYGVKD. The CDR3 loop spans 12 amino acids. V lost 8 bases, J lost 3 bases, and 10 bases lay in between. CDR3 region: CAIGQGYTEAFF. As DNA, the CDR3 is TGTGCCATCGGGCAGGGGTACACTGAAGCTTTCTTT.

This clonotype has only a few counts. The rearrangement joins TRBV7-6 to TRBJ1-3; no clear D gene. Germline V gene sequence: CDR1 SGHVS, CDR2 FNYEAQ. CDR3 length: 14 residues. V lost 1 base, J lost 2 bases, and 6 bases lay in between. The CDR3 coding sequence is TGTGCCAGCAGCTTAGGAGCGACTGGAAACACCATATATTTT. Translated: CASSLGATGNTIYF.

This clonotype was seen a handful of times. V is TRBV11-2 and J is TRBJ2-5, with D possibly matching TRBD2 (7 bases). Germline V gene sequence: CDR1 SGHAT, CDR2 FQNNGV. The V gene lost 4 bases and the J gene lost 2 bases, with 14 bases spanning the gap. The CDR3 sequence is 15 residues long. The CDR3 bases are TGTGCCAGCAGCTCCTGGGGGCGGGGGCAAGAGACCCAGTACTTC. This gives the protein CASSSWGRGQETQYF.

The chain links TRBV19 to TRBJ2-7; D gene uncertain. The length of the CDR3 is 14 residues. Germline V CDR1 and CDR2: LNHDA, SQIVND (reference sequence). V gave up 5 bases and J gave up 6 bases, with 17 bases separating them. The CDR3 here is CASSPARHPSEQYF. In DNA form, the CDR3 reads TGTGCCAGTAGTCCGGCTAGGCATCCCAGCGAGCAGTACTTC.

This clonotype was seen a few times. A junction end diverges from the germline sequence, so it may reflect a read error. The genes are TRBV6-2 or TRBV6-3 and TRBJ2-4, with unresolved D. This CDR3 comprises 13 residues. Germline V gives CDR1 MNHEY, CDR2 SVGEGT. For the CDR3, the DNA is TGTGCCAGCAGTGACTCTCAATGGAACATTCAGTACTTC. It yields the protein CASSDSQWNIQYF.

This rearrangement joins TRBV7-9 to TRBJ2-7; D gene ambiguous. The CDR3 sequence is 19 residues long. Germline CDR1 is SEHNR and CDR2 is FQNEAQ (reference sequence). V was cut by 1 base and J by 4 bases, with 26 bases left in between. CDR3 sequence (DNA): TGTGCCAGCAGCTTAGGTCCCCTTCCCATCCCCCCGTCCAATTACGAGCAGTACTTC. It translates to CASSLGPLPIPPSNYEQYF.

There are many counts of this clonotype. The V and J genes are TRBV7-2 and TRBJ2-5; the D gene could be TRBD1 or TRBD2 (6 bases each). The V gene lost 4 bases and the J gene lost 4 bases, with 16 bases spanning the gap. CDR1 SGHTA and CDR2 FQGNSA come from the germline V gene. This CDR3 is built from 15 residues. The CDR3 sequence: CASSSPTRGIETQYF. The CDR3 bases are TGTGCCAGCAGCTCCCCGACTAGGGGGATAGAGACCCAGTACTTC.

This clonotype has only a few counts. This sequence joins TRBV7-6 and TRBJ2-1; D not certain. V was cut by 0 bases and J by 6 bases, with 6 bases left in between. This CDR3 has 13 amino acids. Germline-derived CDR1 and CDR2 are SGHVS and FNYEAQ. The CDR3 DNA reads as TGTGCCAGCAGCTTAGCTTCTAGCAATGAGCAGTTCTTC. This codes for CASSLASSNEQFF.

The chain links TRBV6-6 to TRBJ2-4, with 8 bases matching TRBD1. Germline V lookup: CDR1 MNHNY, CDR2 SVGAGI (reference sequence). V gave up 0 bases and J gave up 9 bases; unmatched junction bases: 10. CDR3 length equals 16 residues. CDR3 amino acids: CASSYSGQALNIIQYF. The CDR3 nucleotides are TGTGCCAGCAGTTACTCGGGACAGGCGTTGAACATCATTCAGTACTTC.

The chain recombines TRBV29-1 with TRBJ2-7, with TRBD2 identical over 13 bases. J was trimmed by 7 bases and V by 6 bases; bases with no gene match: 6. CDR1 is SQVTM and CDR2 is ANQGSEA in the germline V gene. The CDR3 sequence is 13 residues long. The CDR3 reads CSVTGLAGKEQYF. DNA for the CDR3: TGCAGCGTGACGGGACTAGCGGGGAAAGAGCAGTACTTC.

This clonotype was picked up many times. The CDR3 region is CASSLSQGGSNQPQHF. CDR3 coding DNA: TGTGCCAGCAGCTTATCCCAGGGAGGGAGCAATCAGCCCCAGCATTTT. V usage is TRBV7-2 and J usage is TRBJ1-5; perhaps TRBD1 as D (5 bases). Looked up from germline, CDR1 is SGHTA and CDR2 is FQGNSA. This CDR3 is built from 16 residues. Trimming took off 2 bases at V and 1 base at J, with 12 bases between the two ends.

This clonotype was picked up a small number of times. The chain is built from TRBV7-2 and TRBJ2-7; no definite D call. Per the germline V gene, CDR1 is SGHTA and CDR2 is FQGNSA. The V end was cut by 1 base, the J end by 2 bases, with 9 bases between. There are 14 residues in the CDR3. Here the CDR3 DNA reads TGTGCCAGCAGCTTAGGGCCCGCCGCCTACGAGCAGTACTTC. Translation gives CASSLGPAAYEQYF. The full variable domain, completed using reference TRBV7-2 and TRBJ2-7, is GAGVSQSPSNKVTEKGKDVELRCDPISGHTALYWYRQSLGQGLEFLIYFQGNSAPDKSGLPSDRFSAERTGGSVSTLTIQRTQQEDSAVYLCASSLGPAAYEQYFGPGTRLTVT.

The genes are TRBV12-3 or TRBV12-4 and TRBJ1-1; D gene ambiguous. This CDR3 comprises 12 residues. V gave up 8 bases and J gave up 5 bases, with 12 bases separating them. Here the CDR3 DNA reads TGTGCCAGCGCCGCCAGCAGGACTGAAGCTTTCTTT. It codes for CASAASRTEAFF.

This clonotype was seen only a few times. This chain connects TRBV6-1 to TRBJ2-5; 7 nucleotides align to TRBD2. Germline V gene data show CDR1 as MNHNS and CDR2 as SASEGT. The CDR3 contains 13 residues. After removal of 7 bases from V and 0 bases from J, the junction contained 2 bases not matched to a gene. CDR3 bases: TGTGCCAGCACGACTAGCTACCAAGAGACCCAGTACTTC. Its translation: CASTTSYQETQYF.

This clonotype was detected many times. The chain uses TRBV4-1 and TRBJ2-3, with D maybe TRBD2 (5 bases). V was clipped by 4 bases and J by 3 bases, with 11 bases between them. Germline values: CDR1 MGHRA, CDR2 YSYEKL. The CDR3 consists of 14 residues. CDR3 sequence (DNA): TGCGCCAGCAGCCCGAAGCGGTTTACAGATACGCAGTATTTT. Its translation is CASSPKRFTDTQYF.

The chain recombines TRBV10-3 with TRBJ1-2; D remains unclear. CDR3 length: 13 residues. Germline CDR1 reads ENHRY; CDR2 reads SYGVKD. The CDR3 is CVTGEHSNYGYTF. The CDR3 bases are TGTGTCACCGGGGAGCATTCTAACTATGGCTACACCTTC.

CDR3 coding DNA: TGTGCCAGCAGCCAAGACGGGGGAGGGGGAGTGCGTGGCTACACCTTC. It encodes CASSQDGGGGVRGYTF. The chain joins TRBV4-2 to TRBJ1-2, with D possibly being TRBD1 (6 bases). The CDR3 has 16 residues. The ends were cut back, 0 bases at V and 7 bases at J, with 18 bases in the middle. CDR1 is LGHNA and CDR2 is YNFKEQ in the germline V gene.

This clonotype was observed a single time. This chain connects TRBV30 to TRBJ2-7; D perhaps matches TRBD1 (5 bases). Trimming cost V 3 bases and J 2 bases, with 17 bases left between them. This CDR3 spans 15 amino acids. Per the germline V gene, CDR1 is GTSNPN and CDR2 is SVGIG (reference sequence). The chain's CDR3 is CAWRETDAIPYEQYF. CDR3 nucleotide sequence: TGTGCCTGGAGAGAGACAGACGCTATACCCTACGAGCAGTACTTC.

The CDR3 bases are TGTGCCAGCGCCCCCTCGAACAACTTCAATGAGCAGTTCTTC. Residues: CASAPSNNFNEQFF. This chain uses TRBV7-9 with TRBJ2-1; D uncertain. Per germline, CDR1 SEHNR and CDR2 FQNEAQ (reference sequence). The CDR3 totals 14 residues. The V gene lost 8 bases and the J gene lost 6 bases, with 17 bases spanning the gap.